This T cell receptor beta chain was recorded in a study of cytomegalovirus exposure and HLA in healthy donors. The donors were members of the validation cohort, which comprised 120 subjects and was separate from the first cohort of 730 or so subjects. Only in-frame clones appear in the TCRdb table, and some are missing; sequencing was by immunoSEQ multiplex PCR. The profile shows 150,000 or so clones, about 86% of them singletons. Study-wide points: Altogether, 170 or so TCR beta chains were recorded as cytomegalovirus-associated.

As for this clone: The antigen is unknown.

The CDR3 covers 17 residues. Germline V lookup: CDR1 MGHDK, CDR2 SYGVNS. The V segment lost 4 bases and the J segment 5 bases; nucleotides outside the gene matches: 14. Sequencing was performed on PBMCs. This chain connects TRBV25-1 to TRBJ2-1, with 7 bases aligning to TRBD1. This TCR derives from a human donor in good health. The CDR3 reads CASSGERQGFLNNEQFF. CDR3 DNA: TGTGCCAGCAGTGGGGAACGACAGGGATTCCTCAACAATGAGCAGTTCTTC.